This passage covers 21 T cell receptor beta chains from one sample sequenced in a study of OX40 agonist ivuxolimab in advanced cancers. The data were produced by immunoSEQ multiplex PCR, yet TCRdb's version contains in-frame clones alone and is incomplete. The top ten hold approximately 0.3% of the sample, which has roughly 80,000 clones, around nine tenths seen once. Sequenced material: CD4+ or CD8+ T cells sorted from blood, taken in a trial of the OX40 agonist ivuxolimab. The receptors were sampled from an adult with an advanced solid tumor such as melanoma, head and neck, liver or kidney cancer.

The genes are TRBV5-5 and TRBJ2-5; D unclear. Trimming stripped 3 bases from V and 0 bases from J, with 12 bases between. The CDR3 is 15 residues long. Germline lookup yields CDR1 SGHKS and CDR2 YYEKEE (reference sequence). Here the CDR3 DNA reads TGTGCCAGCAGCTGGACGTGGGCGTACCAAGAGACCCAGTACTTC. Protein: CASSWTWAYQETQYF.

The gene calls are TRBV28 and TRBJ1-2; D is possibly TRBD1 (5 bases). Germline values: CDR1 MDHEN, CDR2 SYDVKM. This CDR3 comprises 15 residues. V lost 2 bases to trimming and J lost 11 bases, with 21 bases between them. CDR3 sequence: CASSLAGGSRWGYTF. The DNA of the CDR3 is TGTGCCAGCAGTTTAGCGGGCGGCAGCCGGTGGGGGTACACCTTC.

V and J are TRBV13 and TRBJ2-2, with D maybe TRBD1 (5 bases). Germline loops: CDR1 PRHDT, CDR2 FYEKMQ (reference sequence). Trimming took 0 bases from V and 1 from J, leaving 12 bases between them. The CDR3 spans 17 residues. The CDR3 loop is CASSLGLRQRNTGELFF. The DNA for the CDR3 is TGTGCCAGCAGCTTAGGACTCCGACAGAGGAACACCGGGGAGCTGTTTTTT.

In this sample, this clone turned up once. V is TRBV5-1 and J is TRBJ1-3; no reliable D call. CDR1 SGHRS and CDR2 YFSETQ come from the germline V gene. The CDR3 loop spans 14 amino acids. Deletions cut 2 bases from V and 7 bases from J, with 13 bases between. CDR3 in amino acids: CASSFSGDLNTIYF. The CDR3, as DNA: TGCGCCAGCAGCTTCTCCGGGGATCTTAACACCATATATTTT.

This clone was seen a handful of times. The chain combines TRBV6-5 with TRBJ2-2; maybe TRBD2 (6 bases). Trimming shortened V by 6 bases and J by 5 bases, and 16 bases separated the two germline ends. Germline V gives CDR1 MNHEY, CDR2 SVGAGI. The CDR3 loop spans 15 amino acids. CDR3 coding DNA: TGTGCCAGCAGGAGCAGGGCGGGGCGTACCGGGGAGCTGTTTTTT. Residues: CASRSRAGRTGELFF.

The CDR3 nucleotides are TGTGCCAGCAGTGCAAAAGGGACAGCCTATGGCTACACCTTC. It encodes CASSAKGTAYGYTF. V gene TRBV2 combines with J gene TRBJ1-2; 7 positions match TRBD1. The J segment lost 4 bases and the V segment lost 4 bases, leaving 6 bases of the junction unmatched. The length of the CDR3 is 14 residues. The germline CDR1 and CDR2 sequences are SNHLY and FYNNEI. Based on the CDR3 plus reference TRBV2 and TRBJ1-2, the full variable domain is EPEVTQTPSHQVTQMGQEVILRCVPISNHLYFYWYRQILGQKVEFLVSFYNNEISEKSEIFDDQFSVERPDGSNFTLKIRSTKLEDSAMYFCASSAKGTAYGYTFGSGTRLTVV.

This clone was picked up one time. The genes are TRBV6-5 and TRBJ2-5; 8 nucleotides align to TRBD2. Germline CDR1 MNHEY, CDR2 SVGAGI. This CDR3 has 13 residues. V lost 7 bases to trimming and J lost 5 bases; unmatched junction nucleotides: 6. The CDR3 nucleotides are TGTGCCAGCAAGCGGGGGCCCCTTGAGACCCAGTACTTC. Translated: CASKRGPLETQYF.

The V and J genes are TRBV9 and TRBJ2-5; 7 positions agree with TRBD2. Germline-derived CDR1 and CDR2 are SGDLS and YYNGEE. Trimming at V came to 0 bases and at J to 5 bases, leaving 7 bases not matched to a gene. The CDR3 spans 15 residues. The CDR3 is CASSVDPGGAETQYF. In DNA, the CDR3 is TGTGCCAGCAGCGTAGATCCGGGAGGAGCGGAGACCCAGTACTTC.

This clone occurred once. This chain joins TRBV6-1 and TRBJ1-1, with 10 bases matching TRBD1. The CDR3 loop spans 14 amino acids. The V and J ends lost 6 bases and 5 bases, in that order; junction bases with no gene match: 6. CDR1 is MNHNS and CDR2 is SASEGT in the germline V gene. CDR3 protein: CASSQRTGGTEAFF. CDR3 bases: TGTGCCAGCAGCCAGAGGACAGGGGGAACTGAAGCTTTCTTT.

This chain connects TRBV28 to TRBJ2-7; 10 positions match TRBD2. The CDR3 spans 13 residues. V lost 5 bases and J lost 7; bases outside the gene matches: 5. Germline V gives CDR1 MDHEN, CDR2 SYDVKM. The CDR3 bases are TGTGCCAGCAGTACTCCGGGACTAGCGGAGCAGTACGTC. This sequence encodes CASSTPGLAEQYV.

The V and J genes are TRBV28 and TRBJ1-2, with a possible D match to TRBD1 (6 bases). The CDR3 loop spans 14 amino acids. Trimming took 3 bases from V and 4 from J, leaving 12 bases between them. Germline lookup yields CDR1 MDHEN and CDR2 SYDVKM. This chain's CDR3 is CASSLWGASYGYTF. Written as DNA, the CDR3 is TGTGCCAGCAGTTTGTGGGGGGCCTCCTATGGCTACACCTTC.

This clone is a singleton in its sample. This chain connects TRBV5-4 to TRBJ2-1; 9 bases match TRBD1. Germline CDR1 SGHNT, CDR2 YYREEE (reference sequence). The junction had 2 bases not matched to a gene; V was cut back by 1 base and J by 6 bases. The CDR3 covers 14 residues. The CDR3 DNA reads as TGTGCCAGCAGCTTGACAGGGGGCGGCAATGAGCAGTTCTTC. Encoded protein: CASSLTGGGNEQFF. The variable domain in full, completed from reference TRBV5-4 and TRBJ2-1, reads ETGVTQSPTHLIKTRGQQVTLRCSSQSGHNTVSWYQQALGQGPQFIFQYYREEENGRGNFPPRFSGLQFPNYSSELNVNALELDDSALYLCASSLTGGGNEQFFGPGTRLTVL.

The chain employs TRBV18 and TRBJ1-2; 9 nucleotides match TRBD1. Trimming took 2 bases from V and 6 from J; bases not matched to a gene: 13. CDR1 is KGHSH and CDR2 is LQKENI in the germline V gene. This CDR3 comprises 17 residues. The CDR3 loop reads CASSPGGGQGFANGYTF. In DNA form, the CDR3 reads TGTGCCAGCTCACCAGGCGGGGGACAGGGATTCGCCAATGGCTACACCTTC.

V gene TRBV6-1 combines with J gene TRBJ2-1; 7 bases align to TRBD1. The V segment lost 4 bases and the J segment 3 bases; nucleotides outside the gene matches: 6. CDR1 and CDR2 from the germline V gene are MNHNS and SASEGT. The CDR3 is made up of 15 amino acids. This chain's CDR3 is CASSGQDRIYNEQFF. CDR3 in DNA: TGTGCCAGCAGTGGCCAGGACAGGATCTACAATGAGCAGTTCTTC.

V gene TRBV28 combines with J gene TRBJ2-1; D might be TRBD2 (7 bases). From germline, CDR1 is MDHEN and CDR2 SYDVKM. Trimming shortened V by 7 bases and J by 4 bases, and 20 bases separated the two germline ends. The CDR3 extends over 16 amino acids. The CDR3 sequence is CASTLSGGHRYNEQFF. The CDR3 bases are TGTGCCAGCACCCTTTCGGGGGGCCACCGGTACAATGAGCAGTTCTTC.

The CDR3 DNA reads as TGTGCCAGCAGCTTTTCACCCCTCTCCTATAATTCACCCCTCCACTTT. This codes for CASSFSPLSYNSPLHF. The chain uses TRBV5-5 and TRBJ1-6; D call uncertain. Trimming removed 2 bases from V and 0 bases from J, with 9 bases in between. The CDR3 contains 16 residues. CDR1 is SGHKS, CDR2 YYEKEE, per germline (reference sequence).

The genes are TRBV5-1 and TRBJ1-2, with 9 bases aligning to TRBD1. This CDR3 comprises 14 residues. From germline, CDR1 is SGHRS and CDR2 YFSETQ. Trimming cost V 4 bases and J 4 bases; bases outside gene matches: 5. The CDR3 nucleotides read TGCGCCAGCAGCGAGGGACAGGGAAGCTATGGCTACACCTTC. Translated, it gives CASSEGQGSYGYTF.

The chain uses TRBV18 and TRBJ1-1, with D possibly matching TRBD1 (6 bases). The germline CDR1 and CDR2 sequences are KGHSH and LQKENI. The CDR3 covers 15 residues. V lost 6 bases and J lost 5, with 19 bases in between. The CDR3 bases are TGTGCCAGCTCCCCCCGCCCGGGGGCTGGAACTGAAGCTTTCTTT. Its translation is CASSPRPGAGTEAFF.

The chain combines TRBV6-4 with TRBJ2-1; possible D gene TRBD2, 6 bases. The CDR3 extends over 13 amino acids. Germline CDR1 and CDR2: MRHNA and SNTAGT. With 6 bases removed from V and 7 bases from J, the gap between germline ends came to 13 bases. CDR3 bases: TGTGCCAGCAGCGCCGGGACTCTAAATGAGCAGTTCTTC. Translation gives CASSAGTLNEQFF.

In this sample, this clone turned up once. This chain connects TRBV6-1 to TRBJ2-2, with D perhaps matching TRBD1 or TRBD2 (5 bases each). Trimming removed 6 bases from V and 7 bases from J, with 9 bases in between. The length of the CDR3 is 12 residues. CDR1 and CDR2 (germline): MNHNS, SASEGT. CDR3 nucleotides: TGTGCCAGCAGGTGGGGGAACGGGGAGCTGTTTTTT. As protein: CASRWGNGELFF.

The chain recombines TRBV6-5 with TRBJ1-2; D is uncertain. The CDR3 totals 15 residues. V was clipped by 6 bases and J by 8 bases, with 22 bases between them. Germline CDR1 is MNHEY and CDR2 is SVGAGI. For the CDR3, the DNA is TGTGCCAGCAGCTTATCGGGCTCAGTGAAAGTCGGCTACACCTTC. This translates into CASSLSGSVKVGYTF.